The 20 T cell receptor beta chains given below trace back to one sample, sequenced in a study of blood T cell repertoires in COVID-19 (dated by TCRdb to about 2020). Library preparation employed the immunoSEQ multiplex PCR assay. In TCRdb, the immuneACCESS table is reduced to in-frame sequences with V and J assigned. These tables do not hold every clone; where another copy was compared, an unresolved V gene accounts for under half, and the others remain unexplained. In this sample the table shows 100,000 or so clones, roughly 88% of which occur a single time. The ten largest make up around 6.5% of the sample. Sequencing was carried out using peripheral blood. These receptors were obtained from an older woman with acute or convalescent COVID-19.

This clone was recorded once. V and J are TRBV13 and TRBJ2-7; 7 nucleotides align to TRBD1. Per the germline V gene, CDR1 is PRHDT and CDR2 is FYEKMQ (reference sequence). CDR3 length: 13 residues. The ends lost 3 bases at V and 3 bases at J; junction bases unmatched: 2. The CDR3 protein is CASSFRDSYEQYV. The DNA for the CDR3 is TGTGCCAGCAGCTTCCGGGACAGCTACGAGCAGTACGTC.

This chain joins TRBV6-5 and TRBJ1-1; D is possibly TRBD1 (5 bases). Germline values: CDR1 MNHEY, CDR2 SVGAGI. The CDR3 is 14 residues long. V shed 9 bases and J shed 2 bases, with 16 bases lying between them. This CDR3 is CASNPQGINTEAFF. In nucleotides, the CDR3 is TGTGCCAGTAATCCCCAGGGTATCAACACTGAAGCTTTCTTT.

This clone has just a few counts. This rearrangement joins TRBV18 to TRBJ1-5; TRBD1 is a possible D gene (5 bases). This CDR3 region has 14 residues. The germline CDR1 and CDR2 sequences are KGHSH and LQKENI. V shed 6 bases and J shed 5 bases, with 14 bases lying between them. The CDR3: CASSPQGADQPQHF. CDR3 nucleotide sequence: TGTGCCAGCTCTCCCCAGGGTGCCGATCAGCCCCAGCATTTT.

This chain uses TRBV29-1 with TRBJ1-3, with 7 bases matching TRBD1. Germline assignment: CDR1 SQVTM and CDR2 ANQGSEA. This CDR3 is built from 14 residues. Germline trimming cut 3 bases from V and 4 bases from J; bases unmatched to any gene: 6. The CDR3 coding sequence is TGCAGCGTTGAGGTTACAGGGGTGGGAAACACCATATATTTT. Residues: CSVEVTGVGNTIYF.

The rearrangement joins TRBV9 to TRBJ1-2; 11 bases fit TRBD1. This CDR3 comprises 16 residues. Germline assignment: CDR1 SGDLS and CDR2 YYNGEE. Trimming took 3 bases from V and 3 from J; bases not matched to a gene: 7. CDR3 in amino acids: CASSAGTGGLDYGYTF. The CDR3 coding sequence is TGTGCCAGCAGCGCGGGGACAGGGGGGCTTGACTATGGCTACACCTTC.

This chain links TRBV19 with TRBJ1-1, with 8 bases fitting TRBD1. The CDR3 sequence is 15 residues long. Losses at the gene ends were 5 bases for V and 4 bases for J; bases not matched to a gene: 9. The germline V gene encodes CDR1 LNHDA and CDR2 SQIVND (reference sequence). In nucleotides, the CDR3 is TGTGCCAGTAGTTCAGGACAGGGACGGGTCACTGAAGCTTTCTTT. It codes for CASSSGQGRVTEAFF.

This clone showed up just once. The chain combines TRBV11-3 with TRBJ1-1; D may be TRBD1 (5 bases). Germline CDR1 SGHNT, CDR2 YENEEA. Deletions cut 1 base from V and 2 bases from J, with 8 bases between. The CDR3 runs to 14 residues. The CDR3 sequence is CASSLGGTNTEAFF. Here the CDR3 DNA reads TGTGCCAGCAGCTTAGGGGGGACTAACACTGAAGCTTTCTTT.

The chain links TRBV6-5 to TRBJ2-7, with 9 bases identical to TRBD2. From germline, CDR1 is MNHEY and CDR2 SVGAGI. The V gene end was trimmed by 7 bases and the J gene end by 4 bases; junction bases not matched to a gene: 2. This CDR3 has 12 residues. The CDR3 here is CASMLAGYEQYV. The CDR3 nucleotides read TGTGCCAGCATGCTAGCGGGATACGAGCAGTACGTC.

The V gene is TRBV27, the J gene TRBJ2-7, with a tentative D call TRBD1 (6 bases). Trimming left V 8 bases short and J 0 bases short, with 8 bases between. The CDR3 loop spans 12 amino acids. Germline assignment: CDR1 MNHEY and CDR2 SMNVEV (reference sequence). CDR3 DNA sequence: TGTGCCAGCTGGACAGCCTCCTACGAGCAGTACTTC. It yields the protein CASWTASYEQYF.

The CDR3 is CASSLGTEVRNTEAFF. Written as DNA, the CDR3 is TGCGCCAGCAGCTTAGGGACAGAGGTAAGGAACACTGAAGCTTTCTTT. The V call is TRBV5-1, the J call TRBJ1-1; TRBD1 matches 7 bases. Per germline, CDR1 SGHRS and CDR2 YFSETQ. With V trimmed by 2 bases and J by 1 base, 8 bases remained unmatched. The CDR3 contains 16 residues.

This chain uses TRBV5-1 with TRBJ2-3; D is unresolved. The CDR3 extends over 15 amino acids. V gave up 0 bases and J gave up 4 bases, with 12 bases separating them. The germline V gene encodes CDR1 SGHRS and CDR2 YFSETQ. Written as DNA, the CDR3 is TGCGCCAGCAGCTTGGAACCCCTGGGCCCAGATACGCAGTATTTT. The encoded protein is CASSLEPLGPDTQYF. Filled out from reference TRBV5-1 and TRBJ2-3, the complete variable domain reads KAGVTQTPRYLIKTRGQQVTLSCSPISGHRSVSWYQQTPGQGLQFLFEYFSETQRNKGNFPGRFSGRQFSNSRSEMNVSTLELGDSALYLCASSLEPLGPDTQYFGPGTRLTVL.

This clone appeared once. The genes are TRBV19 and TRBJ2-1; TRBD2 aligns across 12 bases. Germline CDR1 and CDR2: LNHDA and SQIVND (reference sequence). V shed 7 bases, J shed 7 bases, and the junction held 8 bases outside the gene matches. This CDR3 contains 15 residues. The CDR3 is CASTASGRAGNEQFF. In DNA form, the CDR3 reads TGTGCCAGTACTGCTAGCGGGAGGGCCGGTAATGAGCAGTTCTTC.

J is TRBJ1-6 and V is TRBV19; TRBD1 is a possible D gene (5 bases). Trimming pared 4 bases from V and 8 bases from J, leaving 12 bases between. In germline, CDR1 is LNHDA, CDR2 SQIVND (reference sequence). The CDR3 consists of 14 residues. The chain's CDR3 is CASSNRWKDSPLHF. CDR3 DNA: TGTGCCAGTAGTAACAGGTGGAAAGATTCACCCCTCCACTTT.

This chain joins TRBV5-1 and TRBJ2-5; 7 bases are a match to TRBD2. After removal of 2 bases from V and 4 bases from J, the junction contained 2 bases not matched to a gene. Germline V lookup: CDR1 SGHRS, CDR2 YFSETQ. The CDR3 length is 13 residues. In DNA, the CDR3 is TGCGCCAGCAGCTTAGCGGGAAGAGAGACCCAGTACTTC. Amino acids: CASSLAGRETQYF.

The CDR3 nucleotides are TGTGCCAGCAGTAAGACATATAACACTGAAGCTTTCTTT. Translation: CASSKTYNTEAFF. This chain joins TRBV6-4 and TRBJ1-1; D uncertain. The germline V gene encodes CDR1 MRHNA and CDR2 SNTAGT. Trimming took off 5 bases at V and 2 bases at J, with 9 bases between the two ends. The CDR3 sequence is 13 residues long.

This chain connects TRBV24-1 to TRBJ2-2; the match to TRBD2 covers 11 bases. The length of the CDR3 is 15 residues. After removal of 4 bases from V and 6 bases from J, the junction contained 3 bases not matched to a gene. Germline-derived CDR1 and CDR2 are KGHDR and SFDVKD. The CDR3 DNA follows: TGTGCCACCAGTGAAGTAGCGGGAGGGGCCGGGGAGCTGTTTTTT. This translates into CATSEVAGGAGELFF.

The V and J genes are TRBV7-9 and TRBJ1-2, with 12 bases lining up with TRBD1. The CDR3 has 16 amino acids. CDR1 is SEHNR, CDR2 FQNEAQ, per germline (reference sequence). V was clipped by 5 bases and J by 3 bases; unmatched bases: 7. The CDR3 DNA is TGTGCCAGCAGCCCGGGACAGGGGGCGCGTGACTATGGCTACACCTTC. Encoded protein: CASSPGQGARDYGYTF.

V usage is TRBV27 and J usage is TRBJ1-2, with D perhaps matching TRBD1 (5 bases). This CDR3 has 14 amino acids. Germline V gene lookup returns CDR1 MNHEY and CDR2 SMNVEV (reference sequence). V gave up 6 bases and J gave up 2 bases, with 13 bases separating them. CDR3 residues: CASSPGTTNYGYTF. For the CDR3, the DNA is TGTGCCAGCAGCCCCGGGACTACAAACTATGGCTACACCTTC.

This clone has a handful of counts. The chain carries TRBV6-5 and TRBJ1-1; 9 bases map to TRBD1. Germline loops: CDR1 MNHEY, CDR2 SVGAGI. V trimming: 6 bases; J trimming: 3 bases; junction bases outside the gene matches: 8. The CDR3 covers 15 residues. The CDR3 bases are TGTGCCAGCAGGAGGACAGGGGTTTCGTACACTGAAGCTTTCTTT. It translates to CASRRTGVSYTEAFF.

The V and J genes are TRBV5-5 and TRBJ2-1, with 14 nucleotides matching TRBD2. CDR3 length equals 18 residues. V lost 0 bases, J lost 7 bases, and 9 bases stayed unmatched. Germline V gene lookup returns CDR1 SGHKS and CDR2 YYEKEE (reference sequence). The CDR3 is CASSLGLAGGVRVNEQFF. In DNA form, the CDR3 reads TGTGCCAGCAGCTTGGGACTAGCGGGAGGGGTCAGAGTGAATGAGCAGTTCTTC.